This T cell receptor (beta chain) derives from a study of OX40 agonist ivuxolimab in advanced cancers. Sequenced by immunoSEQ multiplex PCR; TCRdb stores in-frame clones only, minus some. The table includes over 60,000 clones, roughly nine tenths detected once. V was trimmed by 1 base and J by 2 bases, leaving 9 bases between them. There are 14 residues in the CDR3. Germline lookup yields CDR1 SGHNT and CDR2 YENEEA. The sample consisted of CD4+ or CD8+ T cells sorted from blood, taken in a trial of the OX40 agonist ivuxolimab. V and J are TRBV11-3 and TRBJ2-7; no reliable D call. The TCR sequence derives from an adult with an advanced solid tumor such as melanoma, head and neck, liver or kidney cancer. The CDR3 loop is CASSLGQATYEQYF. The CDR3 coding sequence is TGTGCCAGCAGCTTAGGCCAGGCTACCTACGAGCAGTACTTC.